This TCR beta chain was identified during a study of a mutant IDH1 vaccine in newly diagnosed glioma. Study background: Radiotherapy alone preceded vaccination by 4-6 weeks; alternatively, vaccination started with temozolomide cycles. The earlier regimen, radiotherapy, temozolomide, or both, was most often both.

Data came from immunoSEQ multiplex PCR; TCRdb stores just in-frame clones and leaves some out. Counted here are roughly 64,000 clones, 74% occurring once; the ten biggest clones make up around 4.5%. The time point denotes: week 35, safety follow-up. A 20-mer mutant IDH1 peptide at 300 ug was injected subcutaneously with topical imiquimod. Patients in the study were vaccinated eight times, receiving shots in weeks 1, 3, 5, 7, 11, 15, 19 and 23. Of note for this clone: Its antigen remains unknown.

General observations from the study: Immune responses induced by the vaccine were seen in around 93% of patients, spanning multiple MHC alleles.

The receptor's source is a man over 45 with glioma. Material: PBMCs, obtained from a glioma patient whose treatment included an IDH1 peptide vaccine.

The CDR3 region is CASSSKGGTEAFF. CDR3 bases: TGTGCCAGTAGTTCAAAAGGGGGGACTGAAGCTTTCTTT. The V gene is TRBV19, the J gene TRBJ1-1; D is perhaps TRBD1 (6 bases). Germline assignment: CDR1 LNHDA and CDR2 SQIVND (reference sequence). The length of the CDR3 is 13 residues. Between the trimmed V and J ends, which lost 5 bases and 5 bases, there was a span of 12 bases.